The sequence of this TCR beta chain was determined in a study of regulatory T cells in long-lasting Graves disease. Regarding time point: newly diagnosed GD, antithyroid drugs for less than 3 months. PBMCs provided the RNA from which the TCR library was made. Those enrolled as patients came out of an endocrinology department in Xi'an, China. For TCR beta, libraries came from iRepertoire HTBI primers and Arm-PCR of CDR3 regions. TCRdb ran MiXCR on the multiplex PCR reads and lists one entry per CDR3 protein. This table has 530,000 or so distinct CDR3 sequences, about 13% appearing once. Germline values: CDR1 LNHDA, CDR2 SQIVND (reference sequence). The J segment lost 6 bases and the V segment lost 9 bases, leaving 15 bases of the junction unmatched. CDR3 length: 16 residues. This clonotype has at least ten counts. Its target is not known. Study results and limitations: When disease was persistent, TRBV28, TRBJ1-2 and TRBJ2-5 were the favored segments. Whereas 900 to 1,000 public clonotypes were shared by new patients, persistent patients shared more, at around 2,700.

This same sample was also part of a study on T cells in Graves' hyperthyroidism and ophthalmopathy. As that study records: The HTBI primer set served for first-round RT-PCR of the TCR CDR3.

The material sequenced was peripheral blood mononuclear cells (PBMCs), taken at new diagnosis, from a patient treated with antithyroid drugs. This sequence originates from a man under 40 with Graves disease. This chain joins TRBV19 and TRBJ2-1; 9 bases fit TRBD1. Here the CDR3 reads CASTPFGTGFGNEQFF. In nucleotides, the CDR3 is TGTGCCAGCACCCCCTTCGGGACAGGGTTCGGCAATGAGCAGTTCTTC.